The 24 T cell receptor beta chains reported below all come from one sample, sequenced in a study of T-cell reconstitution after alpha-beta-depleted transplantation in children. Preparing the TCRbeta library involved the use of unique molecular identifiers. Each CDR3 protein gets one entry after TCRdb re-called the PCR reads with MiXCR. This table holds a few hundred thousand distinct CDR3 sequences, 13% found once. The sequences come from PBMCs, mostly from graft donor cells, collected 360 days after TCRalphabeta/CD19-depleted stem cell transplant. Every receptor here comes from a male patient younger than 18 who had a stem cell transplant for acute myeloid leukemia, so the T cells may come from the graft donor.

J is TRBJ2-3 and V is TRBV20-1; 10 nucleotides match TRBD1. In germline, CDR1 is DFQATT, CDR2 SNEGSKA (reference sequence). V lost 3 bases to trimming and J lost 3 bases; unmatched junction nucleotides: 9. The CDR3 length is 16 residues. This chain's CDR3 is CSASGTGDGSTDTQYF. In DNA form, the CDR3 reads TGCAGTGCTAGTGGGACAGGGGATGGATCGACAGATACGCAGTATTTT.

This clonotype came up a few times. The rearrangement links TRBV7-8 to TRBJ2-7, with D perhaps matching TRBD1 (5 bases). Per the germline V gene, CDR1 is SGHVS and CDR2 is FQNEAQ. V shed 2 bases and J shed 4 bases, with 9 bases lying between them. CDR3 size: 13 residues. The CDR3 nucleotides are TGTGCCAGCAGCTTATCGGACACGTACGAGCAGTACTTC. This translates into CASSLSDTYEQYF. Full variable domain (remainder filled in from reference TRBV7-8 and TRBJ2-7): GAGVSQSPRYKVAKRGQDVALRCDPISGHVSLFWYQQALGQGPEFLTYFQNEAQLDKSGLPSDRFFAERPEGSVSTLKIQRTQQEDSAVYLCASSLSDTYEQYFGPGTRLTVT.

V usage is TRBV4-3 and J usage is TRBJ2-7; D is uncertain. There are 16 residues in the CDR3. The germline V and J ends were trimmed by 1 base and 3 bases, with 16 bases remaining between them. CDR1 is LGHNA and CDR2 is YSLEER in the germline V gene. The CDR3 DNA sequence: TGCGCCAGCAGCCAAGGAAGGCTCAAAGGTTTCTACGAGCAGTACTTC. Amino acid sequence: CASSQGRLKGFYEQYF.

The chain employs TRBV28 and TRBJ2-1; TRBD2 matches at 7 bases. Germline V gives CDR1 MDHEN, CDR2 SYDVKM. This CDR3 spans 14 amino acids. The trim removed 7 bases at V and 7 bases at J, leaving 10 bases unmatched. The CDR3 coding sequence is TGTGCCAGCACCCTTGGCGGGAGTGGTAATGAGCAGTTCTTC. This gives the protein CASTLGGSGNEQFF.

This sequence joins TRBV21-1 and TRBJ2-5; TRBD2, the table's D call, lacks a check against the DNA. TRBV21-1 is a pseudogene. The CDR3 runs 16 residues. The CDR3 spells CASSIYRPSGRETKYF. In DNA form, the CDR3 reads TGTGCCAGCAGCATTTATCGGCCTAGCGGGAGGGAGACCAAGTACTTC.

There are many counts of this clonotype. The chain recombines TRBV28 with TRBJ2-7; D may match TRBD1 or TRBD2 (6 bases each). Germline V gene sequence: CDR1 MDHEN, CDR2 SYDVKM. This CDR3 has 14 residues. V lost 2 bases to trimming and J lost 4 bases, with 12 bases between them. CDR3 bases: TGTGCCAGCAGTTTAGGGGGGCCTCGGTACGAGCAGTACTTC. Its translation: CASSLGGPRYEQYF.

The chain employs TRBV15 and TRBJ2-7; D might be TRBD1 (5 bases). The CDR3 spans 16 residues. Deletions cut 3 bases from V and 1 base from J, with 16 bases between. Germline-derived CDR1 and CDR2 are LNHNV and YYDKDF (reference sequence). Written as DNA, the CDR3 is TGTGCCACCAGCAGCTTCCGAACCACAGGTTCCTACGAGCAGTACTTC. Amino acid sequence: CATSSFRTTGSYEQYF.

In this sample, this clonotype turned up many times. This chain connects TRBV5-5 to TRBJ2-5, with a possible D match to TRBD2 (5 bases). Germline V lookup: CDR1 SGHKS, CDR2 YYEKEE (reference sequence). This CDR3 is 17 amino acids long. V was pared by 0 bases and J by 1 base, with 16 bases between. CDR3: CASSLVRSGIGQETQYF. The CDR3 coding sequence is TGTGCCAGCAGCTTGGTTCGTTCGGGGATTGGCCAAGAGACCCAGTACTTC.

V gene TRBV7-2 combines with J gene TRBJ2-2; possible D gene TRBD1, 6 bases. Germline CDR1 and CDR2: SGHTA and FQGNSA. CDR3 length: 15 amino acids. Trimming removed 5 bases from V and 4 bases from J, with 14 bases in between. CDR3: CASSKTGLTTGELFF. DNA for the CDR3: TGTGCCAGCAGCAAAACAGGGCTCACCACCGGGGAGCTGTTTTTT.

This clonotype was observed many times. V usage is TRBV9 and J usage is TRBJ2-7; D gene uncertain. The length of the CDR3 is 13 residues. Germline lookup yields CDR1 SGDLS and CDR2 YYNGEE. V was clipped by 2 bases and J by 0 bases, with 6 bases between them. The CDR3 loop reads CASSVGFSYEQYF. For the CDR3, the DNA is TGTGCCAGCAGCGTGGGCTTCTCCTACGAGCAGTACTTC.

Notes on this clonotype: The junction differs from germline at one of its ends, possibly a read error. The J gene is TRBJ1-1, the V gene TRBV7-3; unclear D gene. Germline CDR1 and CDR2: SGHTA and FQGTGA. CDR3 length: 15 amino acids. CDR3 sequence reads: CAISSRKAGSTEAFF. DNA of the CDR3: TGTGCCATCAGCTCAAGGAAGGCCGGGAGCACTGAAGCTTTCTTT.

This clonotype was counted ten times or more. This chain links TRBV4-2 with TRBJ2-1; 12 bases match TRBD2. With V trimmed by 6 bases and J by 6 bases, 9 bases remained unmatched. The V gene's germline CDR1 is LGHNA and CDR2 YNFKEQ. The CDR3 totals 16 residues. In DNA, the CDR3 is TGTGCCAGCAGTTTCGGACTAGCGGGGTCCGGCAATGAGCAGTTCTTC. Residues: CASSFGLAGSGNEQFF.

At least ten counts were recorded for this clonotype. The CDR3 region has the DNA TGCAGCGTTGAAGCGGCCACCGGCTCCTACGAGCAGTACTTC. It translates to CSVEAATGSYEQYF. The genes are TRBV29-1 and TRBJ2-7; D not resolved. This CDR3 is built from 14 residues. Germline-derived CDR1 and CDR2 are SQVTM and ANQGSEA. The ends were cut back, 1 base at V and 0 bases at J, with 10 bases in the middle.

This clonotype was seen ten or more times. This chain joins TRBV12-3 or TRBV12-4 and TRBJ2-7, with D maybe TRBD1 (5 bases). Trimming pared 4 bases from V and 6 bases from J, leaving 10 bases between. The CDR3 has 12 amino acids. CDR3 amino acids: CASSSPGIEQYF. The CDR3 coding sequence is TGTGCCAGCAGTTCACCAGGGATCGAGCAGTACTTC.

The DNA for the CDR3 is TGTGCCAGCAGCACCCGGACAATCTCCCCAACCTACAATGAGCAGTTCTTC. This sequence encodes CASSTRTISPTYNEQFF. This chain joins TRBV7-8 and TRBJ2-1; D is perhaps TRBD1 (5 bases). V was cut by 5 bases and J by 2 bases, with 19 bases left in between. The CDR3 sequence is 17 residues long. Germline V gene sequence: CDR1 SGHVS, CDR2 FQNEAQ. Full variable domain (missing parts from reference TRBV7-8 and TRBJ2-1): GAGVSQSPRYKVAKRGQDVALRCDPISGHVSLFWYQQALGQGPEFLTYFQNEAQLDKSGLPSDRFFAERPEGSVSTLKIQRTQQEDSAVYLCASSTRTISPTYNEQFFGPGTRLTVL.

A few counts support this clonotype. The CDR3 coding sequence is TGCAGTGCTAGATTTGGGGTCTGGACAGATACGCAGTATTTT. This sequence encodes CSARFGVWTDTQYF. The chain carries TRBV20-1 and TRBJ2-3; unclear D gene. The CDR3 totals 14 residues. Looked up from germline, CDR1 is DFQATT and CDR2 is SNEGSKA (reference sequence). Trimming left V 2 bases short and J 3 bases short, with 12 bases between.

The table lists this clonotype with a few counts. The CDR3 region is CASSPSAGASETQYF. The CDR3 region has the DNA TGTGCCAGCTCACCTTCCGCGGGAGCGAGTGAGACCCAGTACTTC. This chain joins TRBV18 and TRBJ2-5; 7 bases fit TRBD2. Germline CDR1 is KGHSH and CDR2 is LQKENI. The CDR3 is made up of 15 amino acids. Unmatched junction bases numbered 9, after V lost 3 bases and J lost 5 bases.

The chain carries TRBV18 and TRBJ2-6; TRBD2 aligns across 8 bases. The V and J ends lost 2 bases and 3 bases, in that order; junction bases with no gene match: 6. This CDR3 spans 17 amino acids. Germline V gene sequence: CDR1 KGHSH, CDR2 LQKENI. Here the CDR3 DNA reads TGTGCCAGCTCACCATTTCAGGGACTAGTTGGGGCCAACGTCCTGACTTTC. Translating gives CASSPFQGLVGANVLTF.

The chain couples TRBV18 to TRBJ2-2; D possibly uses TRBD1 or TRBD2 (8 bases each). Germline V CDR1 and CDR2: KGHSH, LQKENI. The CDR3 has 19 residues. V lost 5 bases and J lost 2, with 24 bases in between. The CDR3 DNA reads as TGTGCCAGCTCATCCCGGACAGGGAACAGCGGGAGTAACACCGGGGAGCTGTTTTTT. Its protein is CASSSRTGNSGSNTGELFF.

The chain's CDR3 is CASSAGPNKAYEQYF. CDR3 bases: TGTGCCAGCAGCGCAGGGCCGAACAAGGCCTACGAGCAGTACTTC. The gene calls are TRBV12-3 or TRBV12-4 and TRBJ2-7; D possibly corresponds to TRBD1 (5 bases). The CDR3 loop spans 15 amino acids. The V and J ends lost 6 bases and 2 bases respectively, with 17 bases between them.

This clonotype was counted at least ten times. The rearrangement links TRBV12-3 or TRBV12-4 to TRBJ2-5; D gene ambiguous. The CDR3 extends over 12 amino acids. V was shortened by 6 bases and J by 5 bases, with 10 bases between the two germline ends. CDR3 in DNA: TGTGCCAGCAGCTTTTGGGCGGAGACCCAGTACTTC. This translates into CASSFWAETQYF.

The chain has TRBV6-2 or TRBV6-3 and TRBJ2-3, with 12 nucleotides matching TRBD2. Trimming removed 2 bases from V and 4 bases from J; junction bases left unmatched: 7. The CDR3 covers 17 residues. Germline values: CDR1 MNHEY, CDR2 SVGEGT. CDR3 amino acids: CASSYGSTSGSPDTQYF. The CDR3 DNA reads TGTGCCAGCAGTTACGGGTCGACTAGCGGGAGTCCAGATACGCAGTATTTT.

The chain carries TRBV29-1 and TRBJ2-6, with D unclear. Trimming left V 2 bases short and J 1 base short, with 12 bases between. Germline V CDR1 and CDR2: SQVTM, ANQGSEA. CDR3 length: 16 amino acids. As DNA, the CDR3 is TGCAGCGTTGAACAGCGAAGATTATCTGGGGCCAACGTCCTGACTTTC. Translating gives CSVEQRRLSGANVLTF.

CDR3 coding DNA: TGTGCCAGCAGTTTAGCGCTCCAGGAGAACACCGGGGAGCTGTTTTTT. This encodes CASSLALQENTGELFF. The V and J genes are TRBV12-3 or TRBV12-4 and TRBJ2-2; D is ambiguous. This CDR3 has 16 residues. The germline V and J ends were trimmed by 0 bases and 1 base, with 9 bases remaining between them.